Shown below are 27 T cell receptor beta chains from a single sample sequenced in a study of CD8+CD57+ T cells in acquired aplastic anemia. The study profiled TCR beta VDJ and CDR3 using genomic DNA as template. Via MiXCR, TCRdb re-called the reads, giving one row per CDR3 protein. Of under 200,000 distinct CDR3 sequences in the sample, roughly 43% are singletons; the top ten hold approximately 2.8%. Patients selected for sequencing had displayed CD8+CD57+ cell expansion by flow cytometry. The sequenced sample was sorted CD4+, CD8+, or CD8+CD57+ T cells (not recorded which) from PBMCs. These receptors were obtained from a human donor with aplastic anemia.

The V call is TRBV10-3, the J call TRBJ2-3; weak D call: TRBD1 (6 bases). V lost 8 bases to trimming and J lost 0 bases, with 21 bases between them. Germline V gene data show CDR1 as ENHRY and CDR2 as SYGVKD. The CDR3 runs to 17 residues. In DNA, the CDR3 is TGTGCCATCCATGGGGGCACTTCTAGAGCTAGCACAGATACGCAGTATTTT. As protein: CAIHGGTSRASTDTQYF.

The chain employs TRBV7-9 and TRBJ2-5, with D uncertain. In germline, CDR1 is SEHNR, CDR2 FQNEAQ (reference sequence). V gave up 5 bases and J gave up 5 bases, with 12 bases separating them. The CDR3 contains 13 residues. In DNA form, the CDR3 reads TGTGCCAGCAGCCGAGAAGGAAGGGAGACCCAGTACTTC. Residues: CASSREGRETQYF.

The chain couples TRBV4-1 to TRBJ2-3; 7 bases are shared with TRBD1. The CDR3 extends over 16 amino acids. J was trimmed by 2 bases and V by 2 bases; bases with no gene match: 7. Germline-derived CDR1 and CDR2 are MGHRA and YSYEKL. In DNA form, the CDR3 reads TGCGCCAGCAGCCAAACTTCCGGGACAGTCACAGATACGCAGTATTTT. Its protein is CASSQTSGTVTDTQYF.

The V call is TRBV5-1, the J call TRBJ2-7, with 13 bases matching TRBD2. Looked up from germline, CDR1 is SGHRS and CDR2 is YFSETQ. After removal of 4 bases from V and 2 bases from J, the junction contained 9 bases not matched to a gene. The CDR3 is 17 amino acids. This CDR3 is CASSDPDTSGRAYEQYF. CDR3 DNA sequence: TGCGCCAGCAGCGACCCGGATACTAGCGGGAGGGCCTACGAGCAGTACTTC.

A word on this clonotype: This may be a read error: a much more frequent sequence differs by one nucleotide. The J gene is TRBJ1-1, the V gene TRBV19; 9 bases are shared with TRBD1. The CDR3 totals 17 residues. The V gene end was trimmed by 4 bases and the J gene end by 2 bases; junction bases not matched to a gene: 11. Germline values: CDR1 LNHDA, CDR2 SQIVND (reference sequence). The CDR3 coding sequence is TGTGCCAGTAGTACCGGGACAGGGAAAAGTGAAAACACTGAAGCTTTCTTT. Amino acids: CASSTGTGKSENTEAFF.

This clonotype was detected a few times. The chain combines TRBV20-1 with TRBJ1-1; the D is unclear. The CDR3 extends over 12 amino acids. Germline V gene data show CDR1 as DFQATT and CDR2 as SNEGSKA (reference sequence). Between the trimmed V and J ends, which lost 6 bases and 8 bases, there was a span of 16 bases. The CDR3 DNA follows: TGCAGTGCAGATGTGGCTAGGGAAGAAGCTTTCTTT. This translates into CSADVAREEAFF.

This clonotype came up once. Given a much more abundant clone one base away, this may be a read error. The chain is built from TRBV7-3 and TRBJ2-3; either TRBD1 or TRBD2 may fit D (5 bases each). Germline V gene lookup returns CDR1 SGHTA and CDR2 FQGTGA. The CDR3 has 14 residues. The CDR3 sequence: CSSSQGGSTDTQYF. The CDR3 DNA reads TGTTCCAGCAGCCAGGGCGGGAGCACAGATACGCAGTATTTT.

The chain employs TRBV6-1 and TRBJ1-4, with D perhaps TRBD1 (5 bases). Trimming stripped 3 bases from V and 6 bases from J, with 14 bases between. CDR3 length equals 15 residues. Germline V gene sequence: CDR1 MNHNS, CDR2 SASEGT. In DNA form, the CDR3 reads TGTGCCAGCAGTGAGCCGACGGGGGGACATGAAAAACTGTTTTTT. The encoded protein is CASSEPTGGHEKLFF.

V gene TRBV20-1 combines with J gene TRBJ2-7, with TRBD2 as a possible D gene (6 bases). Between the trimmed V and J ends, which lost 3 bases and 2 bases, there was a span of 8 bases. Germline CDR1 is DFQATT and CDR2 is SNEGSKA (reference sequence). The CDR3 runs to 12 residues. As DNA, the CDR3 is TGCAGTGCTAGCGGGGAGGCCTACGAGCAGTACTTC. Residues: CSASGEAYEQYF.

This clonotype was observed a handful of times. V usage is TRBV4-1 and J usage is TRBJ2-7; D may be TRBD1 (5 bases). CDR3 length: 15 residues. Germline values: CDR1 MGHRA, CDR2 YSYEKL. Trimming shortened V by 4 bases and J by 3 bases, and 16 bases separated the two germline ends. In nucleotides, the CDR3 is TGCGCCAGCAGCCCCTATCTAGGGCAGGGCTACGAGCAGTACTTC. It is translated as CASSPYLGQGYEQYF.

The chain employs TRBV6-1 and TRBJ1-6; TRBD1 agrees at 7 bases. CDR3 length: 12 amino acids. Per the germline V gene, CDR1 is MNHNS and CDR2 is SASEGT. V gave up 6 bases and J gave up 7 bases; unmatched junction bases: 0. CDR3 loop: CASRQGNSPLHF. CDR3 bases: TGTGCCAGCAGACAGGGGAATTCACCCCTCCACTTT.

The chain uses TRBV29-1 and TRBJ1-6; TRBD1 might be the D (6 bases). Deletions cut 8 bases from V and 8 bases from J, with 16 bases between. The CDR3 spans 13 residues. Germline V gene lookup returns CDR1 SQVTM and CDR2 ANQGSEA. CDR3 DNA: TGCAGCTTGGCCGGACAGATCTATTCACCCCTCCACTTT. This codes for CSLAGQIYSPLHF.

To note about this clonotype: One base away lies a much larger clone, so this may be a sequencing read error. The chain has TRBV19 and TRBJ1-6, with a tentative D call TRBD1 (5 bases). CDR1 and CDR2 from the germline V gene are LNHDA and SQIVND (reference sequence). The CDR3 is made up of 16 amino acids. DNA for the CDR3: TGTGCCAGTAAACTTCAGGGTGACTATTATAATTCACCCCTCTACTTT. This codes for CASKLQGDYYNSPLYF.

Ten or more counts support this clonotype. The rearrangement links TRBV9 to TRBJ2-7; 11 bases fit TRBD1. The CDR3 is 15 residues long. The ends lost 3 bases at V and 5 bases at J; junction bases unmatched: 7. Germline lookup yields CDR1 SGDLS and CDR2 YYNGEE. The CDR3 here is CASSEDGQGANEQYF. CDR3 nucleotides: TGTGCCAGCAGCGAGGACGGACAGGGGGCCAACGAGCAGTACTTC.

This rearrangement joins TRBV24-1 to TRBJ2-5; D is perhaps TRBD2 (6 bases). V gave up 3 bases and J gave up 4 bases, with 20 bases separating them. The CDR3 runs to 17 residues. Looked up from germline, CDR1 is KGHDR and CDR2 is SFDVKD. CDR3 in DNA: TGTGCCACCAGTGATCCTTTTGGAGGGGAGGTCGGAGAGACCCAGTACTTC. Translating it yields CATSDPFGGEVGETQYF.

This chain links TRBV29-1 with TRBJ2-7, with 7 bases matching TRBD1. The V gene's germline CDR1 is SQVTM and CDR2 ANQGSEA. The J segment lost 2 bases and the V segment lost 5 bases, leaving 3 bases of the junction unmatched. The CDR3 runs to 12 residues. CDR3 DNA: TGCAGCGTTTCCCAGGGGGCCTACGAGCAGTACTTC. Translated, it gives CSVSQGAYEQYF.

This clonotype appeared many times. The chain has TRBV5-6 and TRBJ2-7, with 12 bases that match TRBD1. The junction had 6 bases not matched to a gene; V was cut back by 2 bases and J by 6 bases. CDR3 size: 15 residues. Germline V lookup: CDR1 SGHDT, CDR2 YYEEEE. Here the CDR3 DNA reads TGTGCCAGCAGCTTTTCGGGACAGGGGGCTGGCGAGCAGTACTTC. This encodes CASSFSGQGAGEQYF. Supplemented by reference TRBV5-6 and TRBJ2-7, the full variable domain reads DAGVTQSPTHLIKTRGQQVTLRCSPKSGHDTVSWYQQALGQGPQFIFQYYEEEERQRGNFPDRFSGHQFPNYSSELNVNALLLGDSALYLCASSFSGQGAGEQYFGPGTRLTVT.

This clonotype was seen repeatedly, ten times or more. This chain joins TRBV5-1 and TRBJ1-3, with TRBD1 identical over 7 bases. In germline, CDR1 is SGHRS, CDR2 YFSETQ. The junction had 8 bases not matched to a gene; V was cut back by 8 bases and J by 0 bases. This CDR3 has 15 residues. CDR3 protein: CASQPGQPSGNTIYF. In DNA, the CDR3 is TGCGCCAGTCAACCGGGACAGCCCTCTGGAAACACCATATATTTT. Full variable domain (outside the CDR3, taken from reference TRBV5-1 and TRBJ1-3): KAGVTQTPRYLIKTRGQQVTLSCSPISGHRSVSWYQQTPGQGLQFLFEYFSETQRNKGNFPGRFSGRQFSNSRSEMNVSTLELGDSALYLCASQPGQPSGNTIYFGEGSWLTVV.

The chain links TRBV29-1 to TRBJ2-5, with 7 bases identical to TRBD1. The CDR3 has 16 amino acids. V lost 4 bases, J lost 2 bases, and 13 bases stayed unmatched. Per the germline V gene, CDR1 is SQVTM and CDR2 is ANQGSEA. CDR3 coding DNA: TGCAGCGTTGTTCTTCCGGCGGGCAGGGGGCAAGAGACCCAGTACTTC. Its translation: CSVVLPAGRGQETQYF.

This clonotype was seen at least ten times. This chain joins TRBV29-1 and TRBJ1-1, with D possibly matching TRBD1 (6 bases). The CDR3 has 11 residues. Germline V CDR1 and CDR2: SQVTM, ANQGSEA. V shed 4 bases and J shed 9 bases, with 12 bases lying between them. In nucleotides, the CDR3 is TGCAGCGTTGCTCCGGGGGGGCAAGCTTTCTTT. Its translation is CSVAPGGQAFF.

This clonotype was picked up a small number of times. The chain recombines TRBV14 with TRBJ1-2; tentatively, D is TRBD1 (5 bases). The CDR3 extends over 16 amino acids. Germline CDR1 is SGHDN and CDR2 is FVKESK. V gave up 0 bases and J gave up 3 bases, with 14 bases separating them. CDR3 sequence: CASSQDLGGFDYGYTF. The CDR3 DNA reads TGTGCCAGCAGCCAAGATCTTGGGGGTTTCGACTATGGCTACACCTTC.

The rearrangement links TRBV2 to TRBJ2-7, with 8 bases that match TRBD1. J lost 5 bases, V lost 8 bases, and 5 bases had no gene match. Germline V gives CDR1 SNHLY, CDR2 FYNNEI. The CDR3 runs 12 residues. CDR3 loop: CASGTGYDEQYF. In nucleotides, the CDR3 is TGTGCCAGCGGGACAGGTTACGACGAGCAGTACTTC.

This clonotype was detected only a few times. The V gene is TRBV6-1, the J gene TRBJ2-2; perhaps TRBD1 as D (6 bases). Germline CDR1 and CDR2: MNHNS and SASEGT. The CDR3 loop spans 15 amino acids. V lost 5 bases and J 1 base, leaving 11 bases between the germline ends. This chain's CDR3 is CASSKRQENTGELFF. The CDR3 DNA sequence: TGTGCCAGCAGTAAGAGACAGGAGAACACCGGGGAGCTGTTTTTT.

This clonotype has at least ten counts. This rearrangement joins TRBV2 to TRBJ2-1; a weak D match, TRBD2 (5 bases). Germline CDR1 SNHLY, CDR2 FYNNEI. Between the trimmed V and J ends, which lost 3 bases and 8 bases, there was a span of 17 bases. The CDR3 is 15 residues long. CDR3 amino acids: CASSEREAVIDEQFF. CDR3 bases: TGTGCCAGCAGTGAGCGAGAAGCGGTGATAGATGAGCAGTTCTTC.

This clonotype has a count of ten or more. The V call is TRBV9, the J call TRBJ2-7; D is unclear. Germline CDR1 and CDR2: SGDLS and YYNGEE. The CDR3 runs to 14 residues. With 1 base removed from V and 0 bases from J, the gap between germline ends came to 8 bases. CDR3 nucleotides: TGTGCCAGCAGCGTATCAACGAGCTCCTACGAGCAGTACTTC. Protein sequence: CASSVSTSSYEQYF.

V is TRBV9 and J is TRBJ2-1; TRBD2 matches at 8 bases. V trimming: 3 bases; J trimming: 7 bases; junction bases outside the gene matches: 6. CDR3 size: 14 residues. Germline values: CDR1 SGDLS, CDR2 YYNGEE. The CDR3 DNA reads TGTGCCAGCAGCGAGCGGGGGCAAGAAAATGAGCAGTTCTTC. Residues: CASSERGQENEQFF.

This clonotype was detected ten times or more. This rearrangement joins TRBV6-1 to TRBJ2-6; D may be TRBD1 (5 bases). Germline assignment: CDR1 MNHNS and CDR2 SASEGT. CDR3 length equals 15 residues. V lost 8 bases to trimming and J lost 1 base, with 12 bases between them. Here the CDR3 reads CASFYAGSGANVLTF. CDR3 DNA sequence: TGTGCCAGCTTTTACGCAGGGTCTGGGGCCAACGTCCTGACTTTC.